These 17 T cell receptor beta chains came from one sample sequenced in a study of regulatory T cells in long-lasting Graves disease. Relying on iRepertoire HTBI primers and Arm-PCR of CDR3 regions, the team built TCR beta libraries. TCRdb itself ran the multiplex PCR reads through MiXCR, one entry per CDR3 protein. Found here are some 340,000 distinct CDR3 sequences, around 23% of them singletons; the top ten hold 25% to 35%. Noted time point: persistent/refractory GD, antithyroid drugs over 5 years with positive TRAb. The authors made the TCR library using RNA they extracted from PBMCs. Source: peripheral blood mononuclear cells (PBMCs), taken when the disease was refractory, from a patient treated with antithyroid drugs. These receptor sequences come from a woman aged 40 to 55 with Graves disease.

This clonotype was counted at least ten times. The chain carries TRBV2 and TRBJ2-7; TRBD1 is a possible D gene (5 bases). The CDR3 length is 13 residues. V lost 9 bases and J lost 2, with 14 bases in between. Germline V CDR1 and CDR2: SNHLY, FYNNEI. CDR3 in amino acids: CASTQGTTYEQYF. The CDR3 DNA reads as TGTGCCAGTACTCAGGGAACAACCTACGAGCAGTACTTC. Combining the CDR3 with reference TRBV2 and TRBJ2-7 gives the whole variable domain EPEVTQTPSHQVTQMGQEVILRCVPISNHLYFYWYRQILGQKVEFLVSFYNNEISEKSEIFDDQFSVERPDGSNFTLKIRSTKLEDSAMYFCASTQGTTYEQYFGPGTRLTVT.

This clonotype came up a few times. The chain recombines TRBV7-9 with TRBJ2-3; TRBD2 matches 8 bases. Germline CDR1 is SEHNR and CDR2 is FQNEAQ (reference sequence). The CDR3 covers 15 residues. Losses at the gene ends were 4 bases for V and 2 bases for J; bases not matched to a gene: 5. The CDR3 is CASSSIAGYTDTQYF. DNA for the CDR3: TGTGCCAGCAGCTCTATAGCGGGATACACAGATACGCAGTATTTT.

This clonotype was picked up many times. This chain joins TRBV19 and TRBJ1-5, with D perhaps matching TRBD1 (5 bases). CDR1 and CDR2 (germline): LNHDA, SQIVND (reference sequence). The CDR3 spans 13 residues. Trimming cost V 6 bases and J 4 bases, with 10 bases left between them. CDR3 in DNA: TGTGCCAGTAGGACTCAGGGAAATCAGCCCCAGCATTTT. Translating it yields CASRTQGNQPQHF.

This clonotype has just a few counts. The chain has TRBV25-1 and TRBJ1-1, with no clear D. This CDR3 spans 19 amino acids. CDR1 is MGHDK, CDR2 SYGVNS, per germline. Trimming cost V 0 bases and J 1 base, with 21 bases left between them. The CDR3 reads CASSEYLGDGGEGNTEAFF. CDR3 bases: TGTGCCAGCAGTGAATATTTGGGAGACGGTGGTGAAGGGAACACTGAAGCTTTCTTT.

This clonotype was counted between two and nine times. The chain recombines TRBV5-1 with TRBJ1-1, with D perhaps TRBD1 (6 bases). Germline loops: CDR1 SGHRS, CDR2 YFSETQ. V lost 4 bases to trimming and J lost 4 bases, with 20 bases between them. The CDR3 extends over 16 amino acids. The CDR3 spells CASSLLQGNGPTEAFF. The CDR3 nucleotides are TGCGCCAGCAGCCTACTTCAGGGGAATGGGCCCACTGAAGCTTTCTTT. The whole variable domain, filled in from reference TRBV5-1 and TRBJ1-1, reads KAGVTQTPRYLIKTRGQQVTLSCSPISGHRSVSWYQQTPGQGLQFLFEYFSETQRNKGNFPGRFSGRQFSNSRSEMNVSTLELGDSALYLCASSLLQGNGPTEAFFGQGTRLTVV.

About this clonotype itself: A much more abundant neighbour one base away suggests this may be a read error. CDR3 coding DNA: TGTGCCAGCAACTTAGAGGGTTACTATGGCTACACCTTC. It yields the protein CASNLEGYYGYTF. The chain joins TRBV11-2 to TRBJ1-2; D is unresolved. The CDR3 contains 13 residues. Germline CDR1 and CDR2: SGHAT and FQNNGV.

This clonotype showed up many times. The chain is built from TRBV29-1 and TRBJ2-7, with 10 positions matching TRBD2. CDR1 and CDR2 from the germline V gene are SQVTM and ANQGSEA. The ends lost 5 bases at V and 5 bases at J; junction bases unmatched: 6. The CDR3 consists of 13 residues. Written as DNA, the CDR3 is TGCAGCGTTCTCCTAGCGGGAGCGAACGAGCAGTACTTC. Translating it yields CSVLLAGANEQYF.

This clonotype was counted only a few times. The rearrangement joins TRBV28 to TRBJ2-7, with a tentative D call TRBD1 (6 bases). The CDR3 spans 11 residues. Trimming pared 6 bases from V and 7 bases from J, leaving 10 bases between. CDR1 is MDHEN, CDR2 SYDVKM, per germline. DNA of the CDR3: TGTGCCAGCAGAGACGGGACAGAGCAGTACTTC. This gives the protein CASRDGTEQYF.

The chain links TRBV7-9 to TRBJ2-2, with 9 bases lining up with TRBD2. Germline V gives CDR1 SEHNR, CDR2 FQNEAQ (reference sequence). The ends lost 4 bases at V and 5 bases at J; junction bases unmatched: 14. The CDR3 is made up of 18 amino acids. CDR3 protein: CASSSRLLWREGTGELFF. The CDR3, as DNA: TGTGCCAGCAGCTCCCGCCTCCTGTGGCGGGAGGGGACCGGGGAGCTGTTTTTT.

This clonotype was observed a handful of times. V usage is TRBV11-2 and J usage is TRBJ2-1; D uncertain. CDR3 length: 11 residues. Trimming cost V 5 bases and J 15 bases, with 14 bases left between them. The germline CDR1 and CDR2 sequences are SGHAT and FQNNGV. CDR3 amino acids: CASSHLRDAFF. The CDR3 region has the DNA TGTGCCAGCAGCCATCTTAGAGATGCGTTCTTC.

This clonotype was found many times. The CDR3 loop is CASSLAFEGGETQYF. The CDR3 nucleotides read TGTGCCAGCAGTTTAGCCTTTGAGGGGGGGGAGACCCAGTACTTC. The chain recombines TRBV28 with TRBJ2-5; D possibly corresponds to TRBD2 (7 bases). CDR3 length equals 15 residues. With 2 bases removed from V and 5 bases from J, the gap between germline ends came to 15 bases. Germline CDR1 is MDHEN and CDR2 is SYDVKM.

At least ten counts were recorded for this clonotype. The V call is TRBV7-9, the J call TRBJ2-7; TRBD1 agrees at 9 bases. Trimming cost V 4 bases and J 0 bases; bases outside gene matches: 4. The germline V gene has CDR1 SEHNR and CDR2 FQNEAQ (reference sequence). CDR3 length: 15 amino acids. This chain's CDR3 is CASSYGQGSSYEQYF. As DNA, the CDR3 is TGTGCCAGCAGCTATGGACAGGGGAGCTCCTACGAGCAGTACTTC.

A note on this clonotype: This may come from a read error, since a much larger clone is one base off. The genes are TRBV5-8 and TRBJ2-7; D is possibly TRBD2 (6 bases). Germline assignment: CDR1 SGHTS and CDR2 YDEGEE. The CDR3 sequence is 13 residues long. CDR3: CASSLGTIYEQCF. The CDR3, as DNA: TGTGCCAGCAGCTTGGGGACTATCTACGAGCAGTGCTTC.

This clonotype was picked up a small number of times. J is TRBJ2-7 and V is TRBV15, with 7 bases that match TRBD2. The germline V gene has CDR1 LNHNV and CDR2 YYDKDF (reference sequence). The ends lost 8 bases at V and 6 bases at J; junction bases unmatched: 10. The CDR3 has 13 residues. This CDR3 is CATAHGGSLEQYF. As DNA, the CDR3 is TGTGCCACCGCACACGGCGGGAGTCTCGAGCAGTACTTC.

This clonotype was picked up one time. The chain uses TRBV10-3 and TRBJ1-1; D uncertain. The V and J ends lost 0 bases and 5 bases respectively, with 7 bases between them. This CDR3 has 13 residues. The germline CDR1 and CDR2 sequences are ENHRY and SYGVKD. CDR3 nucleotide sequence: TGTGCCATCAGTGAGTCCCAGGAAACTGAAGCTTTCTTT. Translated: CAISESQETEAFF.

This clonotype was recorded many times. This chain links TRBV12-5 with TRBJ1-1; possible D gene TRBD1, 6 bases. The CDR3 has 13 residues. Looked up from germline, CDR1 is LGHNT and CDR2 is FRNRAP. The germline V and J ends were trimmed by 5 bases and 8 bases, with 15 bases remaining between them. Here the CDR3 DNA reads TGTGCTAGTGGTAAAGGGCAGGGGCACGAAGCTTTCTTT. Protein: CASGKGQGHEAFF.

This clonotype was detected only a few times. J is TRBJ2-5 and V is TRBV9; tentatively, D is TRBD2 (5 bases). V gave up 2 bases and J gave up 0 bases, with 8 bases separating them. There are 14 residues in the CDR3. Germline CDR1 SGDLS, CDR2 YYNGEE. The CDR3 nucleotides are TGTGCCAGCAGCGTTCCGGACTACCAAGAGACCCAGTACTTC. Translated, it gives CASSVPDYQETQYF.